The rows below give T cell receptor beta chains drawn from one sample of a study of blood T cell repertoires in COVID-19. The protocol was immunoSEQ multiplex PCR, while the TCRdb copy is restricted to in-frame clones and leaves out a portion. The data show about 250,000 clones, about four fifths seen once. Sequencing used peripheral blood. The receptor set was obtained from a man at least 80 years old with acute or convalescent COVID-19. Both conserved end residues are part of each CDR3. Fields, in order: CDR3 DNA, CDR3 protein, V gene, D gene, clone size, J gene. D genes are given only for firm matches. The size of a clone is reported for some rows only, either as once, few or many, or as a class for expanded clones.

CDR3nt: TGTGCCAGCAGCTATGGGGGGGAGCCTCAAGTCTACACCTTC; CDR3aa: CASSYGGEPQVYTF; v_gene: TRBV7-3; d_gene: NA; abundance: NA; j_gene: TRBJ1-2
CDR3nt: TGCGCCAGCAGCTTCGCTAGCGGGAGGCGTCGAGAGACCCAGTACTTC; CDR3aa: CASSFASGRRRETQYF; v_gene: TRBV5-1; d_gene: TRBD2; abundance: NA; j_gene: TRBJ2-5
CDR3nt: TGCGCCAGCTTCTGGGGTAGAGGCAGGGGCCCCGCGACAACTAATGAAAAACTGTTTTTT; CDR3aa: CASFWGRGRGPATTNEKLFF; v_gene: TRBV5-1; d_gene: NA; abundance: NA; j_gene: TRBJ1-4
CDR3nt: TGCAGTGCTAGTTTGACTAGCGGGGCCTCGGGGGAGCAGTACTTC; CDR3aa: CSASLTSGASGEQYF; v_gene: TRBV20-1; d_gene: TRBD2; abundance: NA; j_gene: TRBJ2-7
CDR3nt: TGTGCCAGCTCACCCCGGGCGGGTAGAGAAAAACTGTTTTTT; CDR3aa: CASSPRAGREKLFF; v_gene: TRBV18; d_gene: NA; abundance: NA; j_gene: TRBJ1-4
CDR3nt: TGTGCCACCAGTGCTCATGAGGGGGGGGAACGTAACAATGAGCAGTTCTTC; CDR3aa: CATSAHEGGERNNEQFF; v_gene: TRBV24-1; d_gene: NA; abundance: NA; j_gene: TRBJ2-1
CDR3nt: TGTGCCTGGAGTGTATCCGGAGGGACTGAAGCTTTCTTT; CDR3aa: CAWSVSGGTEAFF; v_gene: TRBV30; d_gene: NA; abundance: NA; j_gene: TRBJ1-1
CDR3nt: TGCAGCGTTGATCTCGCGGGAGGGCGGAATGAGCAGTTCTTC; CDR3aa: CSVDLAGGRNEQFF; v_gene: TRBV29-1; d_gene: TRBD2; abundance: few; j_gene: TRBJ2-1
CDR3nt: TGCAGCGTTGAAGATAGGGGACAGGGCAAGTCCCAGCATTTT; CDR3aa: CSVEDRGQGKSQHF; v_gene: TRBV29-1; d_gene: TRBD1; abundance: NA; j_gene: TRBJ1-5
CDR3nt: TGCAGTGCTACTGAGACAGGGAGCAATTCACCCCTCCACTTT; CDR3aa: CSATETGSNSPLHF; v_gene: TRBV20-1; d_gene: TRBD1; abundance: NA; j_gene: TRBJ1-6
CDR3nt: TGTGCCAGCAGCCTCAGGGGGATGGTCCACAATGAGCAGTTCTTC; CDR3aa: CASSLRGMVHNEQFF; v_gene: TRBV7-2; d_gene: TRBD1; abundance: NA; j_gene: TRBJ2-1
CDR3nt: TGTGCCAGCACCACAGGGGGCTCGTACGAGCAGTACTTC; CDR3aa: CASTTGGSYEQYF; v_gene: TRBV12-3/TRBV12-4; d_gene: TRBD1; abundance: NA; j_gene: TRBJ2-7
CDR3nt: TGTGCCAGCAGCTTAGGGCAGGGCTGGGGCAATCAGCCCCAGCATTTT; CDR3aa: CASSLGQGWGNQPQHF; v_gene: TRBV7-2; d_gene: NA; abundance: NA; j_gene: TRBJ1-5
CDR3nt: TGTGCCAGCAGTTACCAGCGACAGGGGGATAACGAGCAGTACTTC; CDR3aa: CASSYQRQGDNEQYF; v_gene: TRBV6-6; d_gene: TRBD1; abundance: NA; j_gene: TRBJ2-7
CDR3nt: TGTGCCAGCAGCAGATCGACAGGGCGTACCGGGGAGCTGTTTTTT; CDR3aa: CASSRSTGRTGELFF; v_gene: TRBV9; d_gene: TRBD1; abundance: NA; j_gene: TRBJ2-2
CDR3nt: TGTGCCTGGAGTGGGAACCTCGGGGAGCGTTGGACCCAGTACTTC; CDR3aa: CAWSGNLGERWTQYF; v_gene: TRBV30; d_gene: NA; abundance: NA; j_gene: TRBJ2-5
CDR3nt: TGTGCCAGCAGTGATCCGGGAGGCACTGAAGCTTTCTTT; CDR3aa: CASSDPGGTEAFF; v_gene: TRBV6-2/TRBV6-3; d_gene: NA; abundance: NA; j_gene: TRBJ1-1
CDR3nt: TGCGCCAGCAGACGGACAGGGGCTCGTCCCCAGTACTTC; CDR3aa: CASRRTGARPQYF; v_gene: TRBV5-1; d_gene: TRBD1; abundance: few; j_gene: TRBJ2-5
CDR3nt: TGTGCCAGCAGCTTATATAGCGGGAACCACAATGAGCAGTTCTTC; CDR3aa: CASSLYSGNHNEQFF; v_gene: TRBV7-3; d_gene: TRBD2; abundance: NA; j_gene: TRBJ2-1
CDR3nt: TGTGCCAGCAGCCCTTCCGGGGTTAGCAATCAGCCCCAGCATTTT; CDR3aa: CASSPSGVSNQPQHF; v_gene: TRBV3-1/TRBV3-2; d_gene: NA; abundance: NA; j_gene: TRBJ1-5
CDR3nt: TGTGCCAGCAGCAAAGGAGGGGCCTCCAGGGCTTGGGATTTT; CDR3aa: CASSKGGASRAWDF; v_gene: TRBV2; d_gene: NA; abundance: NA; j_gene: TRBJ1-3
CDR3nt: TGCGCCAGCAGCCAAGATAGGGGAAGGGCTAATTCACCCCTCCACTTT; CDR3aa: CASSQDRGRANSPLHF; v_gene: TRBV4-1; d_gene: NA; abundance: NA; j_gene: TRBJ1-6
CDR3nt: TGTGCCACCAGTGATCCCCGGTCATTTGATGGTGAAAAACTGTTTTTT; CDR3aa: CATSDPRSFDGEKLFF; v_gene: TRBV24-1; d_gene: NA; abundance: NA; j_gene: TRBJ1-4
CDR3nt: TGTGCCAGCACTCCCGGGGTAGCGAACGAGCAGTACTTC; CDR3aa: CASTPGVANEQYF; v_gene: TRBV12-3/TRBV12-4; d_gene: NA; abundance: NA; j_gene: TRBJ2-7
CDR3nt: TGTGCCAGCAGCTTAGAAATTGCGGAAAACATTCAGTACTTC; CDR3aa: CASSLEIAENIQYF; v_gene: TRBV7-9; d_gene: NA; abundance: NA; j_gene: TRBJ2-4
CDR3nt: TGTGCCAGCAGCCACAGGACAAGAAATGAGCAGTTCTTC; CDR3aa: CASSHRTRNEQFF; v_gene: TRBV5-8; d_gene: NA; abundance: NA; j_gene: TRBJ2-1
CDR3nt: TGTGCCAGCAGTTACGAGGGCCTCTACGAGCAGTACTTC; CDR3aa: CASSYEGLYEQYF; v_gene: TRBV6-5; d_gene: NA; abundance: NA; j_gene: TRBJ2-7
CDR3nt: TGTGCCAGTAGTGACCGGGACAATAGCAATCAGCCCCAGCATTTT; CDR3aa: CASSDRDNSNQPQHF; v_gene: TRBV19; d_gene: NA; abundance: NA; j_gene: TRBJ1-5
CDR3nt: TGCGCCAGCAGCTTGGCGGACAGGGGTCCTAAGAAGTTCTTC; CDR3aa: CASSLADRGPKKFF; v_gene: TRBV5-1; d_gene: TRBD1; abundance: NA; j_gene: TRBJ2-1
CDR3nt: TGTGCCAGCAGTTGGAGGGACAGGGGTCGGTACGAGCAGTACTTC; CDR3aa: CASSWRDRGRYEQYF; v_gene: TRBV6-5; d_gene: TRBD1; abundance: NA; j_gene: TRBJ2-7
CDR3nt: TGTGCCAGCAGCTTACTAACTCCAGGGGCGGGTCAGCCCCAGCATTTT; CDR3aa: CASSLLTPGAGQPQHF; v_gene: TRBV7-8; d_gene: NA; abundance: NA; j_gene: TRBJ1-5
CDR3nt: TGTGCCAGCAATTATTCCGACAGGCGTGGCGGCTACACCTTC; CDR3aa: CASNYSDRRGGYTF; v_gene: TRBV6-5; d_gene: NA; abundance: NA; j_gene: TRBJ1-2
CDR3nt: TGCGCCAGCAGCTTGGCAATACGGACAGGGGGCAAGTACTTC; CDR3aa: CASSLAIRTGGKYF; v_gene: TRBV5-1; d_gene: TRBD1; abundance: NA; j_gene: TRBJ2-7
CDR3nt: TGTGCCACCTTAAGCGGGTACAATGAGCAGTTCTTC; CDR3aa: CATLSGYNEQFF; v_gene: TRBV19; d_gene: NA; abundance: NA; j_gene: TRBJ2-1
CDR3nt: TGTGCCAGCAGTGCAAACGGGGCTAGCGGGGCTTTCTTT; CDR3aa: CASSANGASGAFF; v_gene: TRBV25-1; d_gene: NA; abundance: NA; j_gene: TRBJ1-1
CDR3nt: TGTGCCACCAGTGATTGGACAGCCAACAATGAGCAGTTCTTC; CDR3aa: CATSDWTANNEQFF; v_gene: TRBV24-1; d_gene: NA; abundance: NA; j_gene: TRBJ2-1
CDR3nt: TGTGCCAGCAGTTACGCCGCCTCGGGGGGGAACTACGAGCAGTACTTC; CDR3aa: CASSYAASGGNYEQYF; v_gene: TRBV6-5; d_gene: TRBD2; abundance: NA; j_gene: TRBJ2-7
CDR3nt: TGTGCCAGCTCATCGGACAGGAACTATGGCTACACCTTC; CDR3aa: CASSSDRNYGYTF; v_gene: TRBV18; d_gene: TRBD1; abundance: NA; j_gene: TRBJ1-2
CDR3nt: TGTGCCATCAGGGGGACCGGGACTAGCGGAGCCTCCTACGAGCAGTACTTC; CDR3aa: CAIRGTGTSGASYEQYF; v_gene: TRBV10-3; d_gene: TRBD2; abundance: NA; j_gene: TRBJ2-7
CDR3nt: TGTGCCAGTAGTATTTTTCTTCAGCCCCAGCATTTT; CDR3aa: CASSIFLQPQHF; v_gene: TRBV19; d_gene: NA; abundance: NA; j_gene: TRBJ1-5
CDR3nt: TGTGCCAGCAGCCAATATCTTGCAGCTAACTATGGCTACACCTTC; CDR3aa: CASSQYLAANYGYTF; v_gene: TRBV3-1/TRBV3-2; d_gene: NA; abundance: few; j_gene: TRBJ1-2
CDR3nt: TGTGCCAGCAGTCCTCGGGACAGGCCTTTCTATGGCTACACCTTC; CDR3aa: CASSPRDRPFYGYTF; v_gene: TRBV6-5; d_gene: TRBD1; abundance: NA; j_gene: TRBJ1-2
CDR3nt: TGTGCCAGCAGTGAACCGGGACTAGCGGGAGCTGGGGCCAACGTCCTGACTTTC; CDR3aa: CASSEPGLAGAGANVLTF; v_gene: TRBV6-1; d_gene: TRBD2; abundance: few; j_gene: TRBJ2-6
CDR3nt: TGTGCCAGCAGCTTCGAGGCTACCTACGAGCAGTACTTC; CDR3aa: CASSFEATYEQYF; v_gene: TRBV5-4; d_gene: NA; abundance: NA; j_gene: TRBJ2-7
CDR3nt: TGTGCCAGCAGGAAACAGGCCTTTGATGGCTACACCTTC; CDR3aa: CASRKQAFDGYTF; v_gene: TRBV27; d_gene: NA; abundance: NA; j_gene: TRBJ1-2
CDR3nt: TGTGCCAGCAGCTCGGGACTTTACAATGAGCAGTTCTTC; CDR3aa: CASSSGLYNEQFF; v_gene: TRBV5-4; d_gene: NA; abundance: NA; j_gene: TRBJ2-1
CDR3nt: TGCAGTGCCAGACGGAATGAAAAACTGTTTTTT; CDR3aa: CSARRNEKLFF; v_gene: TRBV20-1; d_gene: NA; abundance: NA; j_gene: TRBJ1-4
CDR3nt: TGTGCCAGCAGCTTTCGGGACAATAATTCACCCCTCCACTTT; CDR3aa: CASSFRDNNSPLHF; v_gene: TRBV11-2; d_gene: NA; abundance: once; j_gene: TRBJ1-6
CDR3nt: TGTGCCAGTAGTGTTCTAGCGGGAGGCGGCACAGATACGCAGTATTTT; CDR3aa: CASSVLAGGGTDTQYF; v_gene: TRBV19; d_gene: TRBD2; abundance: NA; j_gene: TRBJ2-3